A selection of T cell receptor beta chains follows, all from one sample in a study of blood T cells in healthy people across ages. MiXCR, run by TCRdb on the 5' RACE reads, gives a single entry per CDR3 protein. Of 950,000 to 1,200,000 distinct CDR3 sequences listed, 30% to 40% are singletons. Sequenced material: blood. All receptors come from a man between 18 and 29 years old in good health. Both conserved end residues are part of each CDR3. The D gene is left open where the match is weak. The size of a clone is reported for some rows only, either as once, few or many, or as a class for expanded clones.

clone_size	d_call	v_call	j_call	cdr3_aa	cdr3_nt
-	-	TRBV7-3	TRBJ1-2	CASTRAVGEDYGYTF	TGTGCCAGTACCCGGGCGGTAGGGGAGGACTATGGCTACACCTTC
few	TRBD1	TRBV5-5	TRBJ1-1	CASSLGGRRTGANTEAFF	TGTGCCAGCAGCTTGGGGGGGCGCCGGACAGGGGCAAACACTGAAGCTTTCTTT
few	-	TRBV20-1	TRBJ2-5	CSALRTTQETQYF	TGCAGTGCCCTTCGGACTACCCAAGAGACCCAGTACTTC
-	-	TRBV2	TRBJ1-5	CASDSSGGQPQHF	TGTGCCAGCGATTCGTCAGGCGGCCAGCCCCAGCATTTT
-	TRBD1	TRBV4-1	TRBJ1-2	CASSQDWDRGYGYTF	TGCGCCAGCAGCCAAGATTGGGACAGGGGTTATGGCTACACCTTC
few	TRBD1	TRBV5-1	TRBJ2-3	CASSDDRGQLDTQYF	TGCGCCAGCAGTGACGACAGGGGGCAATTGGATACGCAGTATTTT
-	-	TRBV19	TRBJ1-5	CASSVSDSPNQPQHF	TGTGCCAGTAGCGTCTCCGACAGTCCGAATCAGCCCCAGCATTTT
few	-	TRBV12-3/TRBV12-4	TRBJ2-3	CASSPSVTDTQYF	TGTGCCAGCAGTCCCTCGGTCACAGATACGCAGTATTTT
few	-	TRBV20-1	TRBJ2-1	CSAKRFSYNEQFF	TGCAGTGCTAAGCGATTCTCCTACAATGAGCAGTTCTTC
-	-	TRBV4-3	TRBJ2-1	CASSPLADPDEQFF	TGCGCCAGCAGCCCCCTGGCTGATCCAGATGAGCAGTTCTTC
many	-	TRBV4-3	TRBJ2-1	CASSQDRWGNEQFF	TGCGCCAGCAGCCAAGATAGATGGGGGAATGAGCAGTTCTTC
few	TRBD1	TRBV9	TRBJ1-1	CASSPSSGTDLSTEAFF	TGTGCCAGCAGCCCAAGTTCCGGGACAGACCTTAGCACTGAAGCTTTCTTT
-	-	TRBV27	TRBJ2-5	CASSERQYQGTQYF	TGTGCCAGCAGCGAACGACAGTACCAAGGGACCCAGTACTTC
-	TRBD1	TRBV2	TRBJ1-5	CASMGSPGGSLGQPQHF	TGTGCCAGCATGGGGTCACCAGGGGGCTCGTTGGGTCAGCCCCAGCATTTT
-	-	TRBV4-2	TRBJ1-5	CASSQVPWDQPQHF	TGTGCCAGCAGCCAAGTCCCCTGGGATCAGCCCCAGCATTTT
-	TRBD2	TRBV5-1	TRBJ2-1	CASSPAQRGTLYNEQFF	TGCGCCAGCAGCCCGGCCCAGCGGGGGACTCTTTACAATGAGCAGTTCTTC
-	TRBD1	TRBV4-2	TRBJ1-1	CASSQEGTGGMNTEAFF	TGTGCCAGCAGCCAAGAGGGAACAGGGGGCATGAACACTGAAGCTTTCTTT
-	-	TRBV6-2/TRBV6-3	TRBJ2-3	CASSYFGGASDAQYF	TGTGCCAGCAGTTACTTCGGCGGGGCCTCAGATGCGCAGTATTTT
few	TRBD1	TRBV13	TRBJ1-6	CASSIGTGVDNSPLHF	TGTGCCAGCAGCATCGGGACAGGGGTTGATAATTCACCCCTCCACTTT
few	TRBD2	TRBV7-3	TRBJ2-1	CASSSRLAGEFYNEQFF	TGTGCCAGCAGCTCTCGACTAGCGGGGGAGTTCTACAATGAGCAGTTCTTC
-	-	TRBV5-1	TRBJ2-1	CASSLADPFRLSYNEQFF	TGCGCCAGCAGCTTGGCTGATCCGTTCCGATTGTCCTACAATGAGCAGTTCTTC
-	-	TRBV30	TRBJ2-7	CAWSSRGEQYF	TGTGCCTGGAGTAGTCGGGGCGAGCAGTACTTC
-	-	TRBV7-2	TRBJ1-5	CTSSSRKEGQPQHF	TGTACCAGCAGCTCGCGGAAAGAAGGACAGCCCCAGCATTTT
-	-	TRBV11-2	TRBJ1-5	CASSLGKAGNQPQHF	TGTGCCAGCAGCTTAGGAAAAGCAGGGAATCAGCCCCAGCATTTT
-	TRBD1	TRBV5-1	TRBJ2-1	CASSSGQGAYEQFF	TGCGCCAGCAGCAGCGGACAGGGGGCCTACGAGCAGTTCTTC
-	-	TRBV4-2	TRBJ2-3	CASSQRLTDAQYF	TGTGCCAGCAGCCAACGTCTCACAGATGCGCAGTATTTT
-	TRBD1	TRBV5-1	TRBJ1-2	CASTNDRGSGYTF	TGCGCCAGCACAAACGACAGGGGAAGTGGCTACACCTTC
-	-	TRBV4-3	TRBJ2-7	CASSQSRGEQYF	TGCGCCAGCAGCCAATCCCGGGGCGAGCAGTACTTC
-	-	TRBV7-8	TRBJ2-7	CASSSQGVAYEQYF	TGTGCCAGCAGCTCACAGGGAGTCGCCTACGAGCAGTACTTC
-	-	TRBV28	TRBJ1-1	CASGARDSRGGVNTEAFF	TGTGCCAGTGGGGCTCGGGACTCAAGAGGGGGAGTGAACACTGAAGCTTTCTTT
-	-	TRBV6-2/TRBV6-3	TRBJ2-3	CASSPRQRAGDTQYF	TGTGCCAGCAGTCCCCGACAGAGGGCGGGAGATACGCAGTATTTT
-	-	TRBV5-1	TRBJ1-1	CASSLEGQQGSTEAFF	TGCGCCAGCAGCTTAGAAGGGCAACAGGGATCCACTGAAGCTTTCTTT
-	-	TRBV7-2	TRBJ2-7	CASSSNQLYYKQYF	TGTGCCAGCAGCTCGAATCAGTTGTACTACAAGCAGTACTTC
-	-	TRBV28	TRBJ1-6	CASSGGGQSSYNSPPHF	TGTGCCAGCAGTGGAGGAGGGCAATCTTCCTATAATTCACCCCCCCACTTT
-	-	TRBV20-1	TRBJ2-1	CSASGHMSSYNEQFF	TGCAGTGCTTCGGGACATATGAGCTCCTACAATGAGCAGTTCTTC
-	-	TRBV28	TRBJ2-7	CASSLGQDSSYEQYF	TGTGCCAGCAGTTTAGGGCAGGATTCTTCCTACGAGCAGTACTTC
-	TRBD2	TRBV4-3	TRBJ2-1	CASSQERALAGLNEQFF	TGCGCCAGCAGCCAAGAAAGGGCCCTAGCGGGGCTCAATGAGCAGTTCTTC
-	-	TRBV6-1	TRBJ2-7	CASRTEVRYEQYF	TGTGCCAGCAGGACAGAGGTCCGGTACGAGCAGTACTTC
-	-	TRBV27	TRBJ1-2	CASKRGTFYGYTF	TGTGCCAGCAAGCGGGGAACCTTCTATGGCTACACCTTC
-	-	TRBV7-2	TRBJ2-3	CASSLVAESSFHTQYF	TGTGCCAGCAGCTTAGTAGCGGAAAGTTCATTCCATACGCAGTATTTT
-	-	TRBV5-1	TRBJ1-5	CASSFGGGDQPQHF	TGCGCCAGCAGCTTCGGGGGGGGGGATCAGCCCCAGCATTTT
many	-	TRBV12-3/TRBV12-4	TRBJ2-5	CASSLVGRGRETQYF	TGTGCCAGCAGTTTAGTCGGCAGGGGTCGAGAGACCCAGTACTTC
-	TRBD1	TRBV5-1	TRBJ2-5	CASSLRTGSMETQYF	TGCGCCAGCAGCCTGAGGACAGGGTCGATGGAGACCCAGTACTTC
-	TRBD1	TRBV6-2/TRBV6-3	TRBJ1-5	CASSYPGQGKENQPQHF	TGTGCCAGCAGTTATCCCGGACAGGGGAAGGAGAATCAGCCCCAGCATTTT
-	-	TRBV25-1	TRBJ1-2	CASSEYLGAGGYTF	TGTGCCAGCAGTGAATATCTGGGGGCAGGTGGCTACACCTTC